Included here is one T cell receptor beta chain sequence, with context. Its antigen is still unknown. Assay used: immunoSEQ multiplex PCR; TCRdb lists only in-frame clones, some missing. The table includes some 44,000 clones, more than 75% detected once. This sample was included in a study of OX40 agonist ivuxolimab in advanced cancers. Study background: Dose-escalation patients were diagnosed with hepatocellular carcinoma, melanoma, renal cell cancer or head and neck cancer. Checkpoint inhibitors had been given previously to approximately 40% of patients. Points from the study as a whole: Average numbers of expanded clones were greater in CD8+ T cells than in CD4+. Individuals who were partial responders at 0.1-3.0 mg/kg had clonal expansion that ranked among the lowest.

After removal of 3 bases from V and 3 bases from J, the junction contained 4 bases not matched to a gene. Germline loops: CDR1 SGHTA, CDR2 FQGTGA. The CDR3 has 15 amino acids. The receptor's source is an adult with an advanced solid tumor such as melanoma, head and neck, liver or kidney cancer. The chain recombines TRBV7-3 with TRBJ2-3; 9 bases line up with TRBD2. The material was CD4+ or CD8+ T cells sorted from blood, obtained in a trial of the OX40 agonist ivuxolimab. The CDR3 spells CASSFSGLATDTQYF. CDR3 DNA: TGTGCCAGCAGCTTTTCAGGACTAGCGACAGATACGCAGTATTTT.